This T cell receptor beta chain is drawn from a study of blood T cell repertoires in COVID-19. Germline assignment: CDR1 LGHNA and CDR2 YNFKEQ. This CDR3 is built from 19 residues. V lost 0 bases, J lost 3 bases, and 13 bases stayed unmatched. Sequenced by immunoSEQ multiplex PCR; TCRdb stores in-frame clones only, minus some. The table shows 65,000 or so clones, with roughly four fifths occurring only once. The source of this sequence is a man older than 75 with acute or convalescent COVID-19. The chain links TRBV4-2 to TRBJ2-5; 10 nucleotides align to TRBD2. Source material: peripheral blood. The CDR3 loop is CASSQELKVAGGRKETQYF. The CDR3 DNA reads TGTGCCAGCAGCCAAGAATTAAAGGTAGCGGGGGGCAGAAAAGAGACCCAGTACTTC.